This record covers a single T cell receptor beta chain. Its antigen is not identified. TCRdb's table, derived via immunoSEQ multiplex PCR, lists solely in-frame clones and lacks some. The sample has 1,400,000 or so clones, around 98.5% seen once. The CDR3 consists of 15 residues. V lost 5 bases, J lost 6 bases, and 19 bases lay in between. Per germline, CDR1 SGHVS and CDR2 FNYEAQ. The sample is drawn from a study of shared clonotypes between healthy human individuals. Notes on the study in general: In this cohort, only blood was sampled, and tissue repertoires likely differ. Shared clonotypes: roughly 4.5% naive CD4, under 4% naive CD8, around 2.2% memory CD4, 0.4% memory CD8.

Naive CD45RA+ and memory CD45RA-negative subsets were split from CD4+ cells. V usage is TRBV7-6 and J usage is TRBJ1-2; D is undetermined. Sequencing was performed on naive CD4+ T cells sorted from blood. Subset indicated: CD45RA+ positively selected. This clonotype originated in a young man in good health. CDR3 loop: CASSIRIGRRDGYTF. DNA for the CDR3: TGTGCCAGCAGCATCAGAATAGGACGGAGAGATGGCTACACCTTC.